Shown below are 7 T cell receptor beta chains from a single sample sequenced in a study of T cells after yellow fever vaccination. One entry per CDR3 protein results from TCRdb running MiXCR on the 5' RACE reads. Of a few hundred thousand distinct CDR3 sequences listed, about a sixth are singletons. The source was PBMCs, collected 5 to 6 days after the first yellow fever vaccination. These receptors all stem from a man in his late teens or twenties who received the YFV17D yellow fever vaccine.

The chain joins TRBV6-1 to TRBJ1-5; D is unclear. Trimming shortened V by 2 bases and J by 6 bases, and 14 bases separated the two germline ends. Germline values: CDR1 MNHNS, CDR2 SASEGT. CDR3 size: 15 residues. The CDR3 nucleotides are TGTGCCAGCAGTGAATATAAGATAGGATTTCAGCCCCAGCATTTT. Amino acid sequence: CASSEYKIGFQPQHF.

This clonotype was counted a few times. The V call is TRBV20-1, the J call TRBJ2-3, with a possible D match to TRBD2 (5 bases). The CDR3 has 13 amino acids. Trimming stripped 5 bases from V and 1 base from J, with 10 bases between. Per germline, CDR1 DFQATT and CDR2 SNEGSKA (reference sequence). The CDR3 nucleotides read TGCAGTGCTCCCGGGGTAGGCACAGATACGCAGTATTTT. This sequence encodes CSAPGVGTDTQYF.

V is TRBV7-3 and J is TRBJ1-3; TRBD1 agrees at 7 bases. Germline loops: CDR1 SGHTA, CDR2 FQGTGA. V trimming: 2 bases; J trimming: 0 bases; junction bases outside the gene matches: 4. CDR3 length: 16 residues. The CDR3 bases are TGTGCCAGCAGCTTAGGGACAGAGACCTCTGGAAACACCATATATTTT. This sequence encodes CASSLGTETSGNTIYF.

This chain uses TRBV5-1 with TRBJ1-4; no reliable D call. Germline V gene sequence: CDR1 SGHRS, CDR2 YFSETQ. The V and J ends lost 4 bases and 1 base respectively, with 8 bases between them. This CDR3 contains 14 residues. The CDR3 sequence: CASSPWGTNEKLFF. CDR3 coding DNA: TGCGCCAGCAGCCCATGGGGAACTAATGAAAAACTGTTTTTT.

This clonotype was picked up a small number of times. The rearrangement uses TRBV7-9 and TRBJ1-1, with no clear D. Germline CDR1 reads SEHNR; CDR2 reads FQNEAQ (reference sequence). The CDR3 has 14 amino acids. With 1 base removed from V and 1 base from J, the gap between germline ends came to 7 bases. CDR3 protein: CASSLGSWNTEAFF. The CDR3 coding sequence is TGTGCCAGCAGCTTAGGAAGCTGGAACACTGAAGCTTTCTTT.

J is TRBJ2-1 and V is TRBV30, with TRBD1 identical over 8 bases. The V and J ends lost 3 bases and 3 bases, in that order; junction bases with no gene match: 4. In germline, CDR1 is GTSNPN, CDR2 SVGIG (reference sequence). This CDR3 is 14 amino acids long. This CDR3 is CAWSPGTGYNEQFF. CDR3 nucleotides: TGTGCCTGGAGCCCCGGGACAGGCTACAATGAGCAGTTCTTC.

A few counts support this clonotype. It is unclear where the CDR3 begins or ends on the DNA, so no DNA is shown, and the CDR3 is as TCRdb lists it. The rearrangement uses TRBV29-1 and TRBJ1-2; the DNA was not compared with TRBD1, the D call given in the table. Germline CDR1 reads SQVTM; CDR2 reads ANQGSEA. Counting both end residues, the CDR3 totals 12 amino acids. The chain's CDR3 is CSVGSGTAPLAF.